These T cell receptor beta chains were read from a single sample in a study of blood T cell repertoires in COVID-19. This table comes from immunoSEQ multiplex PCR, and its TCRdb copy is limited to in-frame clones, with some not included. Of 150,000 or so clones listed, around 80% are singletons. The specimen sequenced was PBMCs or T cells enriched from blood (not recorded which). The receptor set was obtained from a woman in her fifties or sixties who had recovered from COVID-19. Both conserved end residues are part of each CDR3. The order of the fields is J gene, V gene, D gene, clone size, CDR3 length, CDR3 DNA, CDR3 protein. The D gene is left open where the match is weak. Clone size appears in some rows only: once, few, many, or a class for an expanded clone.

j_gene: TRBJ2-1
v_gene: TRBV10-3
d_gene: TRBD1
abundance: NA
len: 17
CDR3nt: TGTGCCACGATGTCAGGGGGCCCCCTTTCCACCTACAATGAGCAGTTCTTC
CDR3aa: CATMSGGPLSTYNEQFF

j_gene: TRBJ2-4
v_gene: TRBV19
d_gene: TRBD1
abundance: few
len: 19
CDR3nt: TGTGCCAGTAGTTCGACGGGGACAGGGTCGAGTCCTCACAAAAACATTCAGTACTTC
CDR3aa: CASSSTGTGSSPHKNIQYF

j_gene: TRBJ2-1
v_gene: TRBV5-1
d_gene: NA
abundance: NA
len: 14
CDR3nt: TGCGCCAGCAGCTTGTCGGGGAACGGCAATGAGCAGTTCTTC
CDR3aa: CASSLSGNGNEQFF

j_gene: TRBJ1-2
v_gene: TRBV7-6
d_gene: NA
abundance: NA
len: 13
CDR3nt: TGTGCCAGCAGCCGCGGAAGGATTTATGGCTACACCTTC
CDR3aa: CASSRGRIYGYTF

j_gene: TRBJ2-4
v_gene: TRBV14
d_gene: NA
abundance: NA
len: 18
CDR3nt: TGTGCCAGCAGCCAGGCGGTGGGCGGGCAGACCCCCAAAAACATTCAGTACTTC
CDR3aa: CASSQAVGGQTPKNIQYF

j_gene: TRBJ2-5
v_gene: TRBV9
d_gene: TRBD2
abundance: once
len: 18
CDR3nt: TGTGCCAGCAGCGTAGCTGGAGTTGCGGGAGCTGGTATAGAGACCCAGTACTTC
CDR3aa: CASSVAGVAGAGIETQYF

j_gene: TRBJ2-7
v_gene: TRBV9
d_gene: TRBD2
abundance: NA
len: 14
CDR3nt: TGTGCCAGCAGCGTAGCTGGAAGCGGGAACGAGCAGTACTTC
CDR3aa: CASSVAGSGNEQYF

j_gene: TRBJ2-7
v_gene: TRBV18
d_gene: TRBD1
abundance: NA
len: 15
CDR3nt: TGTGCCAGCTCACCTGAGACAGGGGGCACCTACGAGCAGTACTTC
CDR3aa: CASSPETGGTYEQYF

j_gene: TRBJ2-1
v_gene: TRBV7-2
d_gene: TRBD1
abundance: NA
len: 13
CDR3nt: TGTGCCAGCAGATCCCGACAGGGGGTAGAGCAGTTCTTC
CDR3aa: CASRSRQGVEQFF

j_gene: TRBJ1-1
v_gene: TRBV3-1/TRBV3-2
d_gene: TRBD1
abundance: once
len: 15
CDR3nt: TGTGCCAGCAGCCAAGTTCCAGGCAGGGGGACTGAAGCTTTCTTT
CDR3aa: CASSQVPGRGTEAFF

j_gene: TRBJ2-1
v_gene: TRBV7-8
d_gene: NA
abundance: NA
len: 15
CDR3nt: TGTGCCAGCAGCTTTCGCGGACAGATGTACAATGAGCAGTTCTTC
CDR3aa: CASSFRGQMYNEQFF